One sample yielded the 7 T cell receptor beta chains listed below, sequenced in a study of T cells after yellow fever vaccination. TCRdb called the 5' RACE reads again in MiXCR, with one record for every CDR3 protein. The profile shows 250,000 or so distinct CDR3 sequences, roughly 3.5% of them singletons. Here the sequenced sample was PBMCs, taken 15 days after the yellow fever booster vaccination. The receptors stem from a man between 18 and 35 years old who received the YFV17D yellow fever vaccine.

This clonotype was recorded at least ten times. This CDR3 is CASSRQANQPQHF. In DNA form, the CDR3 reads TGTGCCAGCAGCCGACAGGCTAATCAGCCCCAGCATTTT. The J gene is TRBJ1-5, the V gene TRBV3-1; tentatively, D is TRBD1 (6 bases). Trimming removed 4 bases at V and 4 bases at J, with 8 bases between. The V gene's germline CDR1 is LGHDT and CDR2 YNNKEL (reference sequence). The CDR3 spans 13 residues.

This clonotype has a count of ten or more. The chain has TRBV5-1 and TRBJ2-5; D perhaps matches TRBD1 (6 bases). This CDR3 has 15 residues. Trimming removed 0 bases at V and 4 bases at J, with 13 bases between. Germline CDR1 and CDR2: SGHRS and YFSETQ. CDR3: CASSLEGHNRETQYF. In DNA, the CDR3 is TGCGCCAGCAGCTTGGAGGGACATAATCGAGAGACCCAGTACTTC.

This clonotype was seen repeatedly, ten times or more. The V gene is TRBV12-5, the J gene TRBJ1-4, with D possibly TRBD1 on 5 matching bases. The CDR3 spans 13 residues. Germline lookup yields CDR1 LGHNT and CDR2 FRNRAP. V lost 3 bases to trimming and J lost 7 bases, with 9 bases between them. The CDR3 protein is CASGLGDFEKLFF. The DNA of the CDR3 is TGTGCTAGTGGTTTAGGGGATTTTGAAAAACTGTTTTTT.

This clonotype was seen at least ten times. The rearrangement links TRBV11-2 to TRBJ2-3, with D unresolved. V lost 3 bases and J 6 bases, leaving 22 bases between the germline ends. Germline CDR1 SGHAT, CDR2 FQNNGV. The CDR3 has 17 amino acids. In DNA, the CDR3 is TGTGCCAGCAGCTTTACAAGCCCAGGAGCCTTTTTGGATACGCAGTATTTT. Protein product: CASSFTSPGAFLDTQYF.

This clonotype was seen many times. V usage is TRBV20-1 and J usage is TRBJ1-3; a weak D match, TRBD1 (5 bases). Germline CDR1 and CDR2: DFQATT and SNEGSKA (reference sequence). Between the trimmed V and J ends, which lost 0 bases and 2 bases, there was a span of 17 bases. The CDR3 covers 17 residues. In DNA form, the CDR3 reads TGCAGTGCTAGAGAGGGGGTCCAGATAGTGACTGGAAACACCATATATTTT. It codes for CSAREGVQIVTGNTIYF.

The CDR3 region is CASSLARRLLYF. As DNA, the CDR3 is TGTGCCAGCAGTTTAGCAAGGAGGTTATTATATTTT. The chain is built from TRBV12-3 or TRBV12-4 and TRBJ1-3, with D unresolved. The length of the CDR3 is 12 residues. Trimming shortened V by 0 bases and J by 14 bases, and 11 bases separated the two germline ends.

This clonotype was counted at least ten times. This chain uses TRBV5-4 with TRBJ2-3; 10 nucleotides line up with TRBD2. Germline V gives CDR1 SGHNT, CDR2 YYREEE (reference sequence). The CDR3 spans 19 residues. Trimming took 3 bases from V and 0 from J; bases not matched to a gene: 13. CDR3 nucleotides: TGTGCCAGCAGCTCTGTTAGCGGGGGGCCCTCTAATAGCACAGATACGCAGTATTTT. This translates into CASSSVSGGPSNSTDTQYF.